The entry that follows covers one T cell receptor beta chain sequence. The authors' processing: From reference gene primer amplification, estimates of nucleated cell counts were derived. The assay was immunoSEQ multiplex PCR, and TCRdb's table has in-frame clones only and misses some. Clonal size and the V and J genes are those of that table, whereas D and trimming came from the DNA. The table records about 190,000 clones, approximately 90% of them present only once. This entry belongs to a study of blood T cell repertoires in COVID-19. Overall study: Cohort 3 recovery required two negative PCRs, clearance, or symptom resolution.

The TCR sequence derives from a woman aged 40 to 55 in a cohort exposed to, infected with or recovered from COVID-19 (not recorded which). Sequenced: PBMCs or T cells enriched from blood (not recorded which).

The DNA of the CDR3 is TGCGCCAGCAGTCGTTGCAAGGGGGACGGTTTGTTGAGCTCTGGAAACACCATATATTTT. This encodes CASSRCKGDGLLSSGNTIYF. The rearrangement uses TRBV23-1 and TRBJ1-3, with D perhaps matching TRBD1 (6 bases). TRBV23-1 is given ORF status, its function remaining uncertain. The CDR3 consists of 20 residues. V lost 4 bases to trimming and J lost 0 bases, with 25 bases between them.